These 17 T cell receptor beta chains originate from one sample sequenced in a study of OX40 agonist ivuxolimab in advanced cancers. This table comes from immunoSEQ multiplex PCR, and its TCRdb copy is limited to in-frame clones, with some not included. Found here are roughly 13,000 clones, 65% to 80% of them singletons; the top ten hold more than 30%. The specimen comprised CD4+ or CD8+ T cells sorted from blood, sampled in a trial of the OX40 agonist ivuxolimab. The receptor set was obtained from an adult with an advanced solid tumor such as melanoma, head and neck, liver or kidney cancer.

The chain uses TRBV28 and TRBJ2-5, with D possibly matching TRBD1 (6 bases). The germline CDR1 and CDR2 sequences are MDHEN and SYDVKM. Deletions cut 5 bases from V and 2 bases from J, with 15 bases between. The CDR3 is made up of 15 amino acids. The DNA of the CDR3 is TGTGCCAGCAGTCCAACAGGGACATCTCAAGAGACCCAGTACTTC. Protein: CASSPTGTSQETQYF. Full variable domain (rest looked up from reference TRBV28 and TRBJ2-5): DVKVTQSSRYLVKRTGEKVFLECVQDMDHENMFWYRQDPGLGLRLIYFSYDVKMKEKGDIPEGYSVSREKKERFSLILESASTNQTSMYLCASSPTGTSQETQYFGPGTRLLVL.

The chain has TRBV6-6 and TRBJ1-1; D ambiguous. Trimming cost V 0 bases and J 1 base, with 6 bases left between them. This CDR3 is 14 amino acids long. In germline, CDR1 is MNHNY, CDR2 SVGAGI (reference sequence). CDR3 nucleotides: TGTGCCAGCAGTTACTCTTTAGCGAACACTGAAGCTTTCTTT. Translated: CASSYSLANTEAFF.

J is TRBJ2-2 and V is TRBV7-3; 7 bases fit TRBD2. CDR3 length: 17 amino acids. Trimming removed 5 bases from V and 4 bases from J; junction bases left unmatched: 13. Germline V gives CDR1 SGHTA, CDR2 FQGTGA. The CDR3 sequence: CASSPSRDGGGTGELFF. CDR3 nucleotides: TGTGCCAGCAGCCCCAGCCGGGACGGCGGGGGCACCGGGGAGCTGTTTTTT.

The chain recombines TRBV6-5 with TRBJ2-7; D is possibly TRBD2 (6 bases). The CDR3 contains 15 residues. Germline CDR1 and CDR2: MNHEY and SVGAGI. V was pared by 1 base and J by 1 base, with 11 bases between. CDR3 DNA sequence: TGTGCCAGCAGTTACTACGGGAGCCGGTCCTACGAGCAGTACTTC. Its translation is CASSYYGSRSYEQYF.

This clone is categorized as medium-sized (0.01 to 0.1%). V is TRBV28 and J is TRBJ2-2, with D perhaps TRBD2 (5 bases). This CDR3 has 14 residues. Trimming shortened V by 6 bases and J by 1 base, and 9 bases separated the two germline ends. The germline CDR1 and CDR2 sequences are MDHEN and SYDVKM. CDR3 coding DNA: TGTGCCAGCAGCCCGGACTTGAACACCGGGGAGCTGTTTTTT. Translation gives CASSPDLNTGELFF.

The CDR3 reads CASSIFSGTSYNEQFF. For the CDR3, the DNA is TGTGCCAGTAGTATCTTTAGCGGGACCTCCTACAATGAGCAGTTCTTC. The chain couples TRBV19 to TRBJ2-1; 8 nucleotides agree with TRBD2. CDR1 and CDR2 from the germline V gene are LNHDA and SQIVND (reference sequence). The V and J ends lost 3 bases and 0 bases, in that order; junction bases with no gene match: 4. This CDR3 is built from 16 residues. The whole variable domain, filled in from reference TRBV19 and TRBJ2-1, reads DGGITQSPKYLFRKEGQNVTLSCEQNLNHDAMYWYRQDPGQGLRLIYYSQIVNDFQKGDIAEGYSVSREKKESFPLTVTSAQKNPTAFYLCASSIFSGTSYNEQFFGPGTRLTVL.

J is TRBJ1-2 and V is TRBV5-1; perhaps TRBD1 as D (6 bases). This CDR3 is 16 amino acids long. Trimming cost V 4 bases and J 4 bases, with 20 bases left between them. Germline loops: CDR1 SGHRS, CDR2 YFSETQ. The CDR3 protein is CASSQTHGQLLYGYTF. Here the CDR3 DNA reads TGCGCCAGCAGCCAGACCCACGGACAGCTACTCTATGGCTACACCTTC.

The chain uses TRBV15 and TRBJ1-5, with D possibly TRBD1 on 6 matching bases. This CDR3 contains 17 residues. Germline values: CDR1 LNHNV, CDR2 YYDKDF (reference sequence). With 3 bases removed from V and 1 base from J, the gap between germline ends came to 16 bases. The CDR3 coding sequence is TGTGCCACCAGCAGCTTTCCTTACAGGGAAAGCAATCAGCCCCAGCATTTT. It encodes CATSSFPYRESNQPQHF. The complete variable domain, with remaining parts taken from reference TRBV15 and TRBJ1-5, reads DAMVIQNPRYQVTQFGKPVTLSCSQTLNHNVMYWYQQKSSQAPKLLFHYYDKDFNNEADTPDNFQSRRPNTSFCFLDIRSPGLGDTAMYLCATSSFPYRESNQPQHFGDGTRLSIL.

The CDR3 here is CASSVEGTSGTGTDTQYF. Here the CDR3 DNA reads TGTGCCAGCAGCGTAGAGGGGACTAGCGGGACTGGCACAGATACGCAGTATTTT. The chain links TRBV9 to TRBJ2-3; 13 bases fit TRBD2. The trim removed 0 bases at V and 1 base at J, leaving 5 bases unmatched. Germline V gives CDR1 SGDLS, CDR2 YYNGEE. This CDR3 has 18 residues.

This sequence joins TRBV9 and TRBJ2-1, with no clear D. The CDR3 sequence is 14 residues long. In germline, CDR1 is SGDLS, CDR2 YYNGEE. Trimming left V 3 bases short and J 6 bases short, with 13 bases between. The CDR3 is CASSDTTVGNEQFF. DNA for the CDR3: TGTGCCAGCAGCGATACTACGGTGGGCAATGAGCAGTTCTTC. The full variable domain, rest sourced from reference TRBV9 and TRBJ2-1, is DSGVTQTPKHLITATGQRVTLRCSPRSGDLSVYWYQQSLDQGLQFLIQYYNGEERAKGNILERFSAQQFPDLHSELNLSSLELGDSALYFCASSDTTVGNEQFFGPGTRLTVL.

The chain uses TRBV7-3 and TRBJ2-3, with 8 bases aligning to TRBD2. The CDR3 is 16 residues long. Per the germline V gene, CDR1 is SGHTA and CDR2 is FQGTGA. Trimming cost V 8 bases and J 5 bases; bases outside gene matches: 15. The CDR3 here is CASGVGSGALGDTQYF. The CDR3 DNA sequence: TGTGCCAGCGGGGTGGGTAGCGGGGCCTTGGGAGATACGCAGTATTTT.

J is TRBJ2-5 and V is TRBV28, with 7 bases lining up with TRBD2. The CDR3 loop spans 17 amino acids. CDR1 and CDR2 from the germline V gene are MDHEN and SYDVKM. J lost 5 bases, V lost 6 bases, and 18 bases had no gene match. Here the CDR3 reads CASSPPNFAGVGETQYF. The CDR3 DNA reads TGTGCCAGCAGCCCTCCCAACTTTGCGGGAGTAGGGGAGACCCAGTACTTC.

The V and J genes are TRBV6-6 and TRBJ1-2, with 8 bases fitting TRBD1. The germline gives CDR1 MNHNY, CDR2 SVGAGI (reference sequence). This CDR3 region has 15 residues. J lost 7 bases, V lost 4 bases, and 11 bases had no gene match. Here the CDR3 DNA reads TGTGCCAGCAGTTTCCACAACACAGGGGGTGGTGGCTACACCTTC. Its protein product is CASSFHNTGGGGYTF.

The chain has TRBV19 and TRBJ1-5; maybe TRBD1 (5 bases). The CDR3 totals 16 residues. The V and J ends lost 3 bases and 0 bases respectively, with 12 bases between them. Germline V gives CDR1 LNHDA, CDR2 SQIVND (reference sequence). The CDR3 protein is CASSIGFRGSNQPQHF. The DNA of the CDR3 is TGTGCCAGTAGTATCGGGTTTAGGGGTAGCAATCAGCCCCAGCATTTT.

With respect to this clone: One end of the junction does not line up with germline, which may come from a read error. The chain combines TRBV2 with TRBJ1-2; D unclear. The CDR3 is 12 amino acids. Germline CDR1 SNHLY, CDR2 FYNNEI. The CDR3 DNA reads TGTGCCAGCAGGGAAGGTGTCTATGGCTACACCTTC. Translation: CASREGVYGYTF.

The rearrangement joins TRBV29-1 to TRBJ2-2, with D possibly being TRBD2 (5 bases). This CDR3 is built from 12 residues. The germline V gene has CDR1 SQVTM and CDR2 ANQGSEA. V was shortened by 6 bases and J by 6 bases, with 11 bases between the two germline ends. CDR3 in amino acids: CSVREGAGELFF. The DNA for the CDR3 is TGCAGCGTCCGTGAGGGAGCCGGGGAGCTGTTTTTT.

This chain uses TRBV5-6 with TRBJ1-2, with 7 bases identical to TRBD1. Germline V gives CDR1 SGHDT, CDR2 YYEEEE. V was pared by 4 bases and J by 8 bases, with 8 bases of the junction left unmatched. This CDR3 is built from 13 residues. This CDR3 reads CASSPGQVKGYTF. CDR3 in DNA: TGTGCCAGCAGCCCCGGACAGGTAAAGGGCTACACCTTC. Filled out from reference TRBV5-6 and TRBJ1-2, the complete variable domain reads DAGVTQSPTHLIKTRGQQVTLRCSPKSGHDTVSWYQQALGQGPQFIFQYYEEEERQRGNFPDRFSGHQFPNYSSELNVNALLLGDSALYLCASSPGQVKGYTFGSGTRLTVV.